A selection of T cell receptor beta chains follows, all from one sample in a study of control samples from healthy donors and cancer patients. The protocol was immunoSEQ multiplex PCR, while the TCRdb copy is restricted to in-frame clones and leaves out a portion. Of almost 85,000 clones in the sample, roughly 94% were seen once. The specimen was blood. All receptors derive from a woman in her late teens or twenties in good health. CDR3s include the opening cysteine and the closing phenylalanine or tryptophan. The listing skips clone size in some rows; elsewhere it reads once, few, many or a size class.

J	size	V	CDR3
TRBJ1-2	NA	TRBV7-9	CASSLPPSLPGYTF
TRBJ1-5	NA	TRBV7-3	CASSLKGGNQPQHF
TRBJ2-2	once	TRBV20-1	CSASRYLARNTGELFF
TRBJ1-2	NA	TRBV7-2	CASSPQTGGFGYTF
TRBJ2-7	NA	TRBV2	CASIKPIALPPGKSYEQYF
TRBJ2-1	once	TRBV2	CASSDGRGNEQFF
TRBJ2-1	NA	TRBV21-1	CASSTPLGTSGEKSSYNEQFF
TRBJ2-2	NA	TRBV7-7	CASSKDRGRTGELFF
TRBJ1-2	NA	TRBV7-8	CASSKGQGHGYTF
TRBJ1-1	NA	TRBV6-1	CASSETGGQGF
TRBJ1-3	NA	TRBV4-2	CASSQDRQRNTIYF
TRBJ1-6	NA	TRBV28	CASSLRTGNSPLHF
TRBJ2-7	NA	TRBV6-2/TRBV6-3	CASSYEAAGSTRFSYEQYF
TRBJ1-2	NA	TRBV28	CASSLETGFFTF
TRBJ1-3	NA	TRBV9	CASSVVSELNSGNTIYF
TRBJ1-4	NA	TRBV24-1	CATSGTGINEKLFF
TRBJ2-1	NA	TRBV11-1	CASSSLLAGYTNEQFF
TRBJ2-5	NA	TRBV3-1/TRBV3-2	CASSQDSREGLQETQYF
TRBJ1-3	NA	TRBV9	CASSVSGTGRTGNTIYF
TRBJ2-5	NA	TRBV27	CASSFWGETQYF
TRBJ1-5	NA	TRBV4-1	CASSQARISSQPQHF
TRBJ1-2	NA	TRBV28	CASSLTGPNYGYTF
TRBJ1-1	few	TRBV28	CASSLWRTGATEAFF
TRBJ2-7	NA	TRBV2	CASSPGLAGSRYEQYF
TRBJ2-5	NA	TRBV7-8	CASSLISGTGKETQYF
TRBJ1-2	NA	TRBV18	CASSPEANYGYTF
TRBJ2-2	NA	TRBV15	CATTGTGINTGELFF
TRBJ2-7	NA	TRBV4-2	CASSQGRPGAIYEQYF
TRBJ1-2	NA	TRBV6-2/TRBV6-3	CASSYMGMGYTF
TRBJ1-1	NA	TRBV3-1/TRBV3-2	CASSHIRTGGPNTEAFF
TRBJ2-5	NA	TRBV11-2	CASSLSLTRSIQETQYF
TRBJ1-2	once	TRBV7-9	CASSLGGDSYGYTF